This T cell receptor (beta chain) was identified during a study of blood T cells in healthy people across ages. The second PCR ran about 6 to 11 cycles with a sample-barcoded 5' primer and J-beta primers. Every sample returned 2.5 million or more CDR3-containing paired-end reads. Each CDR3 protein gets one entry after TCRdb re-called the 5' RACE reads with MiXCR. The sample comprises approximately 780,000 distinct CDR3 sequences, approximately 24% of which are singletons, and 2.5% to 3.5% rests with the top ten. Another study also made use of these data, one on T cells of mothers and their children. From that paper: The study obtained over 9.5 million TCR beta CDR3 reads per mother and 2.5 million to 3 million per child. It was found that thymic selection shapes TCR recombination output similarly in related and unrelated pairs.

The sequenced sample was blood. The sequence derives from a boy aged 5-17 years in good health.

The CDR3 sequence: CASSRKGTGVPENIQYF. The CDR3 coding sequence is TGTGCCAGTAGTCGTAAAGGGACAGGTGTACCCGAAAACATTCAGTACTTC. The chain is built from TRBV19 and TRBJ2-4; the match to TRBD1 covers 8 bases. The germline V gene encodes CDR1 LNHDA and CDR2 SQIVND (reference sequence). The CDR3 is made up of 17 amino acids. V trimming: 5 bases; J trimming: 5 bases; junction bases outside the gene matches: 14.